Below, one T cell receptor (beta chain) is given with its context. What it recognizes is unknown. One end of the junction varies from germline; a read error may be responsible. No cell sorting was done before RNA was extracted from the tissue. More than 3 cm separated this lung sample from the edge of the tumor. This sample was included in a study of tumor and adjacent non-tumor tissue in lung cancer. Study details: Aged roughly 30 to 76 years, patients included nine to ten men and 4 to 6 women with stage I to III disease. Study-wide results and limits: Compared with tumor, normal lung showed significantly lower TCR diversity.

The library came from three nested PCR rounds adapted from ARM-PCR protocols. TCRdb reprocessed the multiplex PCR reads with MiXCR, giving one entry per CDR3 protein. Here the sample spans around 99,000 distinct CDR3 sequences, roughly three fifths being singletons. The sequence was collected from a man aged 60-69 years with non-small cell lung cancer. The sample taken for sequencing was distant non-tumor lung tissue.

For the CDR3, the DNA is TGCGCCAGCAGCCCCCTAGCGGGGGAGCACTCTAGGGCCAATGTCCTGACTTTC. Its translation is CASSPLAGEHSRANVLTF. This chain joins TRBV4-1 and TRBJ2-6; 10 nucleotides match TRBD2. This CDR3 region has 18 residues. Germline V gene data show CDR1 as MGHRA and CDR2 as YSYEKL.